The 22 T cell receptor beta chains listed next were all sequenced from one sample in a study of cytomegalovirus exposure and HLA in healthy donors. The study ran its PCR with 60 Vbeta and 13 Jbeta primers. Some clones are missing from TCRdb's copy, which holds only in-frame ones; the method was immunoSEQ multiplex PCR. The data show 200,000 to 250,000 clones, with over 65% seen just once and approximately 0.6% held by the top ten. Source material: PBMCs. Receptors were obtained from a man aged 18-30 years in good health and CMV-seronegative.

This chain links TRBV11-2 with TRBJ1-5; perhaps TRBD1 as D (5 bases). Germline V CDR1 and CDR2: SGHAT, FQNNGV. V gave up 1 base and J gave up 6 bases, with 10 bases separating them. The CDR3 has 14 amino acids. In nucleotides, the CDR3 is TGTGCCAGCAGCTTAGCACAGGAGACTCAGCCCCAGCATTTT. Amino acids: CASSLAQETQPQHF.

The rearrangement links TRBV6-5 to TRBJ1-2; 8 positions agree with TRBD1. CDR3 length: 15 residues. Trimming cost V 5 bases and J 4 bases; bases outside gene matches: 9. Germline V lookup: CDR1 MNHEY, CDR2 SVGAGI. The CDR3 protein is CASSPPDRVGYGYTF. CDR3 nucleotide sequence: TGTGCCAGCAGTCCTCCGGACAGGGTGGGCTATGGCTACACCTTC.

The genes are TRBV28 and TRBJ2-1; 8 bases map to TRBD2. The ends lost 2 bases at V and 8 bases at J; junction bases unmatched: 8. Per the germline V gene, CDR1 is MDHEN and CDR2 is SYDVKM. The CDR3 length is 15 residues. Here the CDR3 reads CASSLAGGPLDEQFF. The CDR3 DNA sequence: TGTGCCAGCAGTTTAGCGGGAGGCCCGTTAGATGAGCAGTTCTTC. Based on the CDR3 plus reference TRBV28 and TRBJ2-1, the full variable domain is DVKVTQSSRYLVKRTGEKVFLECVQDMDHENMFWYRQDPGLGLRLIYFSYDVKMKEKGDIPEGYSVSREKKERFSLILESASTNQTSMYLCASSLAGGPLDEQFFGPGTRLTVL.

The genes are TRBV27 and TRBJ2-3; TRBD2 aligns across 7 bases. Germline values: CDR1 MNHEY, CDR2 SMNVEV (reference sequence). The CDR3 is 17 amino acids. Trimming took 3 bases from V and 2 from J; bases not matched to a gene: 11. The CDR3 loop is CASSFSRERSNTDTQYF. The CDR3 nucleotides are TGTGCCAGCAGTTTTTCGCGGGAGCGCTCCAACACAGATACGCAGTATTTT.

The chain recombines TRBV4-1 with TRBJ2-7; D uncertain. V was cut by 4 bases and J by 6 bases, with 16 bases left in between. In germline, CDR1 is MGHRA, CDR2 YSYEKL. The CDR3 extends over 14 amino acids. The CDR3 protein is CASSPIGSTGEQYF. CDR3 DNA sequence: TGCGCCAGCAGCCCGATCGGTAGCACTGGCGAGCAGTACTTC.

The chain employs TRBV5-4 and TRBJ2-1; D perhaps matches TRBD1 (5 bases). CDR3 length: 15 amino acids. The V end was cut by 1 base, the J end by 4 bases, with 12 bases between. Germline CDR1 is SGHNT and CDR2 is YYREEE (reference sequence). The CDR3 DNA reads TGTGCCAGCAGCTTGAAGGGGAATCAGTACAATGAGCAGTTCTTC. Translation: CASSLKGNQYNEQFF.

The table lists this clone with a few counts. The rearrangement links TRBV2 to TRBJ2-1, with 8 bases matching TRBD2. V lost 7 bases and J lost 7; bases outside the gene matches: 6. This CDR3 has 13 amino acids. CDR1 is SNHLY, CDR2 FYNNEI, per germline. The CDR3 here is CASMREVRNEQFF. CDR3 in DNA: TGTGCCAGCATGCGGGAGGTTAGAAATGAGCAGTTCTTC.

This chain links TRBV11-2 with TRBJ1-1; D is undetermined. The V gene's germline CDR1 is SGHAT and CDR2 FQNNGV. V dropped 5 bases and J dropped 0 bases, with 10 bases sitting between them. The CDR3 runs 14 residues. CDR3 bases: TGTGCCAGCAGCAGGAGGGAAATGAACACTGAAGCTTTCTTT. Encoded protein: CASSRREMNTEAFF.

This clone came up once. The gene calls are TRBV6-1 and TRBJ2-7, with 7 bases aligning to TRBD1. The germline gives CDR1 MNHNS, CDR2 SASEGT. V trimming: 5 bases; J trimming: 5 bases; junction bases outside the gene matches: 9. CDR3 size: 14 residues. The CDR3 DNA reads TGTGCCAGCAGTTTACAGGGGCGAGGAGACGAGCAGTACTTC. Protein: CASSLQGRGDEQYF.

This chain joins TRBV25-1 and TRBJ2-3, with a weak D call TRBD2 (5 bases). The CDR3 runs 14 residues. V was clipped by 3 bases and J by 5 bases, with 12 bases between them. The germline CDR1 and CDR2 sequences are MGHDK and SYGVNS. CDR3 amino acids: CASSDVLGRDTQYF. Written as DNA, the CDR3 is TGTGCCAGCAGTGACGTACTAGGGAGAGATACGCAGTATTTT. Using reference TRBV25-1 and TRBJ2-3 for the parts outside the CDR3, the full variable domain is EADIYQTPRYLVIGTGKKITLECSQTMGHDKMYWYQQDPGMELHLIHYSYGVNSTEKGDLSSESTVSRIRTEHFPLTLESARPSHTSQYLCASSDVLGRDTQYFGPGTRLTVL.

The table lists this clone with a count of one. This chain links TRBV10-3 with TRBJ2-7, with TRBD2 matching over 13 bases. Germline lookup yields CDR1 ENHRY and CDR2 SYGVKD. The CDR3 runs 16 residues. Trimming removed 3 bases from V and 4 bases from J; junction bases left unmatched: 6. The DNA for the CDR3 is TGTGCCATCAGTGAAGGGACTAGCGGGAACACATACGAGCAGTACTTC. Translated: CAISEGTSGNTYEQYF.

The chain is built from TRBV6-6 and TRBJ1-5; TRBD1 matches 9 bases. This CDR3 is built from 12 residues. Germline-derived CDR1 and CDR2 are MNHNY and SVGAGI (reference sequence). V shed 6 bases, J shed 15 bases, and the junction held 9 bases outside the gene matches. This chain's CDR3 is CASSPGQGIWHF. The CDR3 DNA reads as TGTGCCAGCAGCCCCGGACAGGGGATTTGGCATTTT.

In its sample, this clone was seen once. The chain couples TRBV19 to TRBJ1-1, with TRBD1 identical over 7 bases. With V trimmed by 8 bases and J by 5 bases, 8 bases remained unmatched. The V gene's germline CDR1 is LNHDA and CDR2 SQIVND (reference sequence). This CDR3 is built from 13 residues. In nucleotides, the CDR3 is TGTGCCAGTGCCCGACAGGGTTCAACTGAAGCTTTCTTT. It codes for CASARQGSTEAFF.

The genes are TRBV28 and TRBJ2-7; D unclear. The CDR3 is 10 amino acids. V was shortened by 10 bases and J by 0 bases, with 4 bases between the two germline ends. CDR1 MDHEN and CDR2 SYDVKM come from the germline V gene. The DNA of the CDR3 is TGTGCCACCTTCTCCTACGAGCAGTACTTC. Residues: CATFSYEQYF.

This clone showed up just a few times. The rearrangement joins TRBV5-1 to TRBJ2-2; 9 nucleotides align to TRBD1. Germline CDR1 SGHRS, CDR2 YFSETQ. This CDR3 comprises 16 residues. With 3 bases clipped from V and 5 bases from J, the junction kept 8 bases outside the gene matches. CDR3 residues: CASSYDGQGRTGELFF. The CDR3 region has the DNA TGCGCCAGCAGCTACGACGGACAGGGGAGGACCGGGGAGCTGTTTTTT.

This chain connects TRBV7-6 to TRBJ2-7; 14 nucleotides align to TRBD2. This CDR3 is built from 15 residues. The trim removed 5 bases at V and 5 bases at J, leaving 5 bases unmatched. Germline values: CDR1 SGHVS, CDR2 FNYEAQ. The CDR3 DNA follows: TGTGCCAGCAGCCCCGGACTAGCGGGAGGTAACGAGCAGTACTTC. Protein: CASSPGLAGGNEQYF.

CDR3 nucleotide sequence: TGCGCCAGCAGCCAAGTGCTTAGCGGACACTACAATGAGCAGTTCTTC. It yields the protein CASSQVLSGHYNEQFF. The chain uses TRBV4-1 and TRBJ2-1, with a weak D call TRBD2 (6 bases). The CDR3 spans 16 residues. Germline values: CDR1 MGHRA, CDR2 YSYEKL. Between the trimmed V and J ends, which lost 1 base and 3 bases, there was a span of 13 bases.

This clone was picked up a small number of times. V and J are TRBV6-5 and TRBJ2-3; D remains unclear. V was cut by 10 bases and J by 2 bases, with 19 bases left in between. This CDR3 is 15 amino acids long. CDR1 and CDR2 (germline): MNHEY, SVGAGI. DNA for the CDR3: TGTGCCACCTCACCAGCCCAGGTGCACACAGATACGCAGTATTTT. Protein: CATSPAQVHTDTQYF.

CDR3 sequence: CAWGYGLAGAPEQFF. The CDR3 DNA sequence: TGTGCCTGGGGTTACGGACTAGCGGGAGCCCCTGAGCAGTTCTTC. This sequence joins TRBV30 and TRBJ2-1, with 13 bases lining up with TRBD2. V lost 5 bases, J lost 9 bases, and 10 bases stayed unmatched. CDR1 and CDR2 from the germline V gene are GTSNPN and SVGIG (reference sequence). The CDR3 has 15 residues.

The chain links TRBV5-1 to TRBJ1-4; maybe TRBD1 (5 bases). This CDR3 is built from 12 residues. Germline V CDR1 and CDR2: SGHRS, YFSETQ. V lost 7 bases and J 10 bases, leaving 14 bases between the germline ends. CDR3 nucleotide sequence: TGCGCCAGCCGACAGAGTTCGGGAAAACTGTTTTTT. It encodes CASRQSSGKLFF.

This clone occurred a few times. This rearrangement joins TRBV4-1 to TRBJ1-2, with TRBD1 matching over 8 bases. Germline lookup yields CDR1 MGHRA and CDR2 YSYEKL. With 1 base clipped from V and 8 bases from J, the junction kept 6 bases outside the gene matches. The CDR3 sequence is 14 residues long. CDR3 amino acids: CASSQGSGTGGYTF. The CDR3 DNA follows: TGCGCCAGCAGCCAAGGTTCAGGGACAGGAGGCTACACCTTC.

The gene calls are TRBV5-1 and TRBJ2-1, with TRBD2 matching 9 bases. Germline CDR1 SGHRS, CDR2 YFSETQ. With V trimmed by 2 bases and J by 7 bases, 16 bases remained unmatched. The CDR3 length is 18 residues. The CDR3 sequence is CASSFGTSSGRARNEQFF. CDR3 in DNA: TGCGCCAGCAGCTTCGGGACTAGCTCGGGTAGGGCTCGGAATGAGCAGTTCTTC.